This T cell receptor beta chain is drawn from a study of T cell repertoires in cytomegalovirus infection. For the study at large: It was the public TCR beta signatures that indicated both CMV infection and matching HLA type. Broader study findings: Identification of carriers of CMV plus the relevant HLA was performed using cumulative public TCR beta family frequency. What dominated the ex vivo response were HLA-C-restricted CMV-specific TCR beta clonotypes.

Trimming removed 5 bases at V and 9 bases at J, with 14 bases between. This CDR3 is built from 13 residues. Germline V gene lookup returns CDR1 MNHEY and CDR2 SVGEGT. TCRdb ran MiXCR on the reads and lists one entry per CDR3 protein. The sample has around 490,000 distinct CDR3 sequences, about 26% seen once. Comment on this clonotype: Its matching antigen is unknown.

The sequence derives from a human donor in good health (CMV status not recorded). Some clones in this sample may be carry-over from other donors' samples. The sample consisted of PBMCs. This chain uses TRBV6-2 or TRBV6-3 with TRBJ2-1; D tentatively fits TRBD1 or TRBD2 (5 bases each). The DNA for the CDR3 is TGTGCCAGCAGTGGGACGGCAAGCGGTGAGCAGTTCTTC. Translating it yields CASSGTASGEQFF.